This T cell receptor (beta chain) was sequenced in a study of TIL therapy for anti-PD-1-resistant metastatic lung cancer. As regards this clone: Antigen: not known.

Documented time point: pre-treatment sample, taken before nivolumab and TIL therapy. This CDR3 has 17 residues. Per the germline V gene, CDR1 is MNHEY and CDR2 is SMNVEV (reference sequence). Germline trimming cut 4 bases from V and 6 bases from J; bases unmatched to any gene: 12. Study-wide results and limits: This highly selected cohort may not generalize to typical lung cancer patients. The baseline peripheral repertoire was partially replaced by infused TIL clonotypes that later decayed.

The libraries were made with immunoSEQ v3. The protocol was immunoSEQ multiplex PCR, while the TCRdb copy is restricted to in-frame clones and leaves out a portion. The table has about 36,000 clones, less than 75% seen once. This receptor was obtained from a person aged 25-85 years with non-small cell lung cancer. The starting material was blood, obtained at baseline. This sequence joins TRBV27 and TRBJ2-1, with 10 bases fitting TRBD2. CDR3 DNA sequence: TGTGCCAGCAGTTCGCATCGTACTAGCGGGGCACTCAATGAGCAGTTCTTC. Encoded protein: CASSSHRTSGALNEQFF.